This entry is about one T cell receptor (beta chain). Antigen specificity is unknown. Other DNA variants within this sample encode the same CDR3. PCR involved 60 Vbeta and 13 Jbeta primers. The method was immunoSEQ multiplex PCR; TCRdb's version includes in-frame clones alone and lacks a portion of them. This table holds 120,000 to 150,000 clones, around 73% found once. This specimen belongs to a study of cytomegalovirus exposure and HLA in healthy donors. Findings and caveats of the study: Prediction of most subjects' HLA-A and HLA-B alleles by TCR beta sequences was reportedly accurate. A later analysis by the authors found several of the most significant clusters apparently linked to common viral pathogens.

The CDR3 totals 15 residues. The J segment lost 3 bases and the V segment lost 0 bases, leaving 2 bases of the junction unmatched. Per the germline V gene, CDR1 is SGDLS and CDR2 is YYNGEE. Specimen: PBMCs. The V call is TRBV9, the J call TRBJ2-2; 7 bases line up with TRBD1. The sequence derives from a woman between 40 and 50 years old in good health and CMV-seronegative. CDR3 sequence reads: CASSVDDRDTGELFF. In DNA form, the CDR3 reads TGTGCCAGCAGCGTAGACGACAGGGACACCGGGGAGCTGTTTTTT.